The source of this T cell receptor (beta chain) is a study of shared clonotypes between healthy human individuals. Assay: immunoSEQ multiplex PCR; the TCRdb copy retains only in-frame clones and omits some. This table holds under 2,500,000 clones, 90% to 96% found once. The ends lost 1 base at V and 0 bases at J; junction bases unmatched: 3. Per the germline V gene, CDR1 is SGHRS and CDR2 is YFSETQ. CDR3 length: 16 residues. The clonotype was recovered from a man younger than 30 in good health. This sequence joins TRBV5-1 and TRBJ2-2, with 7 bases fitting TRBD1. The sequencing sample was made of naive CD4+ T cells sorted from blood. The subset here: CD45RA+ positively selected. The CDR3 DNA sequence: TGCGCCAGCAGCTTGTTAGGGGGCGCGAACACCGGGGAGCTGTTTTTT. The encoded protein is CASSLLGGANTGELFF.